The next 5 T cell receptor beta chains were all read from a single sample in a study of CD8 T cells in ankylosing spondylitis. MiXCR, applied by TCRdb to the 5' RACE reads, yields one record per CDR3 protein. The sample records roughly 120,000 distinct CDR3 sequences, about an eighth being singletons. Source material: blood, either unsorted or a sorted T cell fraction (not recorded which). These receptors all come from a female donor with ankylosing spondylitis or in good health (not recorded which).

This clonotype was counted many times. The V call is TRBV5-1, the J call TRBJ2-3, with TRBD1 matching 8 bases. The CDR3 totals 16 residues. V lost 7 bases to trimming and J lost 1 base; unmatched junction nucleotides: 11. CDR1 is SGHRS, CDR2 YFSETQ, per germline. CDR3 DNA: TGCGCCAGCCGACATAAGCCAGGGGGCGGCACAGATACGCAGTATTTT. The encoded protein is CASRHKPGGGTDTQYF.

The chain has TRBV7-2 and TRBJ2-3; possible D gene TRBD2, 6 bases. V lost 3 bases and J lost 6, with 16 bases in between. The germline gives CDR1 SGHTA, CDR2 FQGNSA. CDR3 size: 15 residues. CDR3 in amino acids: CASSFGGAGGDTQYF. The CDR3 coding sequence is TGTGCCAGCAGCTTCGGTGGGGCAGGAGGGGATACGCAGTATTTT.

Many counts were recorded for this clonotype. The CDR3 sequence is CASSYRPGLSDNEQFF. The CDR3 nucleotides read TGTGCCAGCAGTTATCGACCGGGACTATCGGACAATGAGCAGTTCTTC. J is TRBJ2-1 and V is TRBV6-2 or TRBV6-3, with 7 bases fitting TRBD2. Germline CDR1 and CDR2: MNHEY and SVGEGT. The trim removed 3 bases at V and 5 bases at J, leaving 10 bases unmatched. The CDR3 spans 16 residues.

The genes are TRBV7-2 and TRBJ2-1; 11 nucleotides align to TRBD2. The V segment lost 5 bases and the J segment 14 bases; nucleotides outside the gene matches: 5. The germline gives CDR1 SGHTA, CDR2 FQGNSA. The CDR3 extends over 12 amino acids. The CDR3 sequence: CASSPVAGGKFF. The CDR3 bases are TGTGCCAGCAGCCCCGTAGCGGGGGGGAAGTTCTTC.

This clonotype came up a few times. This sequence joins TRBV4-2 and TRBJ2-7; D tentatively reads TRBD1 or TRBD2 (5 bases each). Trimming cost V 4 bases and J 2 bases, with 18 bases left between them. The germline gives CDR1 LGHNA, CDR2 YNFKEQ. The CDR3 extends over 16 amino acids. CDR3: CASSLASGTQAYEQYF. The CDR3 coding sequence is TGTGCCAGCAGCCTCGCCTCCGGGACGCAAGCCTACGAGCAGTACTTC.